The sequence of this T cell receptor beta chain was determined in a study of beta chain features in type 1 diabetes. Looked up from germline, CDR1 is SNHLY and CDR2 is FYNNEI. This CDR3 region has 14 residues. J was trimmed by 4 bases and V by 5 bases; bases with no gene match: 7. Expressed TCRB transcripts were sequenced because the isolated RNA had all been reverse transcribed beforehand. The assay was immunoSEQ multiplex PCR, and TCRdb's table has in-frame clones only and misses some. The sample records about 410,000 clones, approximately 13% being singletons. This clone was counted a few times. The sequenced material came from naive CD4+ T cells from blood. The clonotype comes from a man aged 25-45 years in good health. This chain uses TRBV2 with TRBJ2-7; TRBD1 matches 8 bases. CDR3 loop: CASSPRDRWYEQYF. The CDR3 bases are TGTGCCAGCAGTCCACGGGACAGGTGGTACGAGCAGTACTTC.